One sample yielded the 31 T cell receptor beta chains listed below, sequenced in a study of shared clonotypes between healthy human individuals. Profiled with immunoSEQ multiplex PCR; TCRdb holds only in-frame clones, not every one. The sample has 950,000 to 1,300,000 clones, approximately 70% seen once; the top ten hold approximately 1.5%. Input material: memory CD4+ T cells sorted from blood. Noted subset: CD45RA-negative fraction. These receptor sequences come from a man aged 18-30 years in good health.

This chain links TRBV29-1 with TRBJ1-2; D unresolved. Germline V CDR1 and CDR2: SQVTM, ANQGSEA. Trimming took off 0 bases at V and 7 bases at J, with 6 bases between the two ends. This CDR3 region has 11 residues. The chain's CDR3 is CSVEEVAGYTF. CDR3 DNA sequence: TGCAGCGTTGAAGAGGTCGCTGGCTACACCTTC.

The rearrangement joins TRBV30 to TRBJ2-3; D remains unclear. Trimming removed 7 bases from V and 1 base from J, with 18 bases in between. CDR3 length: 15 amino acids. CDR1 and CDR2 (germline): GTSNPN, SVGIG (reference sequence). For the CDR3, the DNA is TGTGCCTCGACATCCGGCCTTCTCGGCACAGATACGCAGTATTTT. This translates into CASTSGLLGTDTQYF.

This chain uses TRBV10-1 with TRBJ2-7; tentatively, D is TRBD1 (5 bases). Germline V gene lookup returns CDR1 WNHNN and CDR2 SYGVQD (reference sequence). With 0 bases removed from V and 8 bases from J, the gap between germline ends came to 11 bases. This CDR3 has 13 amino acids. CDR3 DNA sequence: TGCGCCAGCAGTGAGTCCACCCCAGGGAAGCAGTACTTC. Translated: CASSESTPGKQYF.

This CDR3 reads CASSQEAGLAHNEQFF. In nucleotides, the CDR3 is TGCGCCAGCAGCCAAGAAGCGGGACTAGCGCACAATGAGCAGTTCTTC. This chain links TRBV4-3 with TRBJ2-1, with 10 bases identical to TRBD2. Germline V gene sequence: CDR1 LGHNA, CDR2 YSLEER. V was pared by 0 bases and J by 5 bases, with 4 bases of the junction left unmatched. The CDR3 consists of 16 residues.

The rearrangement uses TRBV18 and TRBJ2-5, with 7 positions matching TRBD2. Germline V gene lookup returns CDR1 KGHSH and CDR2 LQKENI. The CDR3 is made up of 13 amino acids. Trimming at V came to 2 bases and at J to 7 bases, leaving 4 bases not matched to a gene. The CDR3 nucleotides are TGTGCCAGCTCACCAATCTCGGGGGGGACCCAGTACTTC. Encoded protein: CASSPISGGTQYF.

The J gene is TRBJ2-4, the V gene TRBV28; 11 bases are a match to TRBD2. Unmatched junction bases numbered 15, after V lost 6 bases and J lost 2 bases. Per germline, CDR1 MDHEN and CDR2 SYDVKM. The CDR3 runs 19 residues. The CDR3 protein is CASRRGLAVLSSPKNIQYF. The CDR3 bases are TGTGCCAGCAGAAGGGGACTAGCGGTCCTTTCCTCGCCCAAAAACATTCAGTACTTC.

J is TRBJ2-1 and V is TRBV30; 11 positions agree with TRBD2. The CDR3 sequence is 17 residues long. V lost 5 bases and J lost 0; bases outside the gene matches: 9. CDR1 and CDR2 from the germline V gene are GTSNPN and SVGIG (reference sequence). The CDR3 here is CAWEGMTSGNSYNEQFF. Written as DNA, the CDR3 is TGTGCCTGGGAGGGGATGACTAGCGGGAACTCCTACAATGAGCAGTTCTTC.

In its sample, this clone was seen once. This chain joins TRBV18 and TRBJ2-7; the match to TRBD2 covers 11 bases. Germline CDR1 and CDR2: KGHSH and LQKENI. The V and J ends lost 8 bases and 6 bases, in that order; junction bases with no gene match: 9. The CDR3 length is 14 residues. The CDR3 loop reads CASQRGLAGGEQYF. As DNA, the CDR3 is TGTGCCAGCCAACGTGGGCTAGCGGGAGGCGAGCAGTACTTC.

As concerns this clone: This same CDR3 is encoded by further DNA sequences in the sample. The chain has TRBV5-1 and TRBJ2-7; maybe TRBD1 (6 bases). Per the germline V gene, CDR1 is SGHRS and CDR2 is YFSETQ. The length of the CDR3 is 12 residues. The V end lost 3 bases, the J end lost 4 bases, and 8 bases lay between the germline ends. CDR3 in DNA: TGCGCCAGCAGCTCCCAGGGGTACGAGCAGTACTTC. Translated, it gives CASSSQGYEQYF.

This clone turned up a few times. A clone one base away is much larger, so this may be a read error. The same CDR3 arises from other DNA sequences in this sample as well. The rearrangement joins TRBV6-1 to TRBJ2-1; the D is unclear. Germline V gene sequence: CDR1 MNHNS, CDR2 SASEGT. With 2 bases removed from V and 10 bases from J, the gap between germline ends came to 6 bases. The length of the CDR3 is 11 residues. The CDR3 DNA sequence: TGTGCCAGCAGTGAACCCAGCGAGCAGTTCTTC. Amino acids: CASSEPSEQFF.

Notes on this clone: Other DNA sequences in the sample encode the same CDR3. The CDR3 nucleotides are TGTGCCAGCAGTGCTCGGACTAGCGGTGGAGATACGCAGTATTTT. Residues: CASSARTSGGDTQYF. The gene calls are TRBV2 and TRBJ2-3, with 10 positions matching TRBD2. The CDR3 runs to 15 residues. From germline, CDR1 is SNHLY and CDR2 FYNNEI. J lost 5 bases, V lost 4 bases, and 6 bases had no gene match.

CDR3 protein: CASSQDLLGAVQFF. CDR3 sequence (DNA): TGTGCCAGCAGCCAAGATCTCCTAGGTGCCGTGCAGTTCTTC. The rearrangement uses TRBV4-2 and TRBJ2-1; unclear D gene. The CDR3 is 14 residues long. Germline V gives CDR1 LGHNA, CDR2 YNFKEQ. V was shortened by 0 bases and J by 12 bases, with 15 bases between the two germline ends.

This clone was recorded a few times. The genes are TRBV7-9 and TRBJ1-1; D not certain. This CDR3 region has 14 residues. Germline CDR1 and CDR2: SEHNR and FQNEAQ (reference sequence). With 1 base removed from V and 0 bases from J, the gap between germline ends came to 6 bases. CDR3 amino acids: CASSLEGLNTEAFF. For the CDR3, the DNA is TGTGCCAGCAGCTTAGAAGGGTTGAACACTGAAGCTTTCTTT.

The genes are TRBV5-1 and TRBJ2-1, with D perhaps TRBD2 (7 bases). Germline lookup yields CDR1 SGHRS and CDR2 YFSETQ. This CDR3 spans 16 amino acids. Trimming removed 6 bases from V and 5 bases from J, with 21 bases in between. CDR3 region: CASIPLGGAGHNEQFF. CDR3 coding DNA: TGCGCCAGCATCCCTCTTGGGGGGGCCGGCCACAATGAGCAGTTCTTC.

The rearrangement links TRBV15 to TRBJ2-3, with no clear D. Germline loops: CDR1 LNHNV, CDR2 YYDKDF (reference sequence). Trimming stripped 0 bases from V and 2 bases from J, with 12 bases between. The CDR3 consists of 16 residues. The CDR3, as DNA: TGTGCCACCAGCAGAGATTCTCCAGGTATCACAGATACGCAGTATTTT. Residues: CATSRDSPGITDTQYF.

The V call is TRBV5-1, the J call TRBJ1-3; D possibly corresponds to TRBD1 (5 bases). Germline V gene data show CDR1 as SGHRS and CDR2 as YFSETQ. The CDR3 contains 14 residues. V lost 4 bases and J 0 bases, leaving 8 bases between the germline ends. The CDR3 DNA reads TGCGCCAGCAGCGGGGACTTCTCTGGAAACACCATATATTTT. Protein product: CASSGDFSGNTIYF.

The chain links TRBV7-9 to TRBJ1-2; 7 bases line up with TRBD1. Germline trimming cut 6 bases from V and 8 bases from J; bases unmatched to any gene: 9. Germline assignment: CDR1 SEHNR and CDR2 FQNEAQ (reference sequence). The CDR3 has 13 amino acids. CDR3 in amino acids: CASSPTGKEGYTF. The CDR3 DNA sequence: TGTGCCAGCAGTCCGACAGGGAAGGAGGGCTACACCTTC.

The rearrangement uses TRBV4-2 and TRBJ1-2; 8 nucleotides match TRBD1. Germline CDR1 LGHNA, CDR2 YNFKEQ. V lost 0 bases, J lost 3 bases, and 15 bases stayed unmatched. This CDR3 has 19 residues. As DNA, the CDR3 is TGTGCCAGCAGCCAAGAAGCCGGGGGCAGGGGGCCCCGGGACTATGGCTACACCTTC. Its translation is CASSQEAGGRGPRDYGYTF.

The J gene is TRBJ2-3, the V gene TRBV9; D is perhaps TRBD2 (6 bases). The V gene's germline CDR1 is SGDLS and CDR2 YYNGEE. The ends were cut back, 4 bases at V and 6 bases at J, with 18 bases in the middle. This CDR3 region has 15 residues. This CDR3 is CASSIQTRSYDTQYF. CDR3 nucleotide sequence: TGTGCCAGCAGCATACAGACTAGATCTTATGATACGCAGTATTTT.

The DNA for the CDR3 is TGTGCCAGCAGAACAGGTAGGGCCTTGAACACTGAAGCTTTCTTT. Its translation: CASRTGRALNTEAFF. The gene calls are TRBV6-6 and TRBJ1-1; possible D gene TRBD1, 5 bases. V shed 6 bases and J shed 0 bases, with 14 bases lying between them. Germline loops: CDR1 MNHNY, CDR2 SVGAGI (reference sequence). This CDR3 comprises 15 residues.

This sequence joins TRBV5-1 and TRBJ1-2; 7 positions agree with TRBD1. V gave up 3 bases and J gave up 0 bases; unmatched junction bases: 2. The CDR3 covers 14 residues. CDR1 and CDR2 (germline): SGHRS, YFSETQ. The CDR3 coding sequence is TGCGCCAGCAGCTCAGGGGGGACTAACTATGGCTACACCTTC. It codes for CASSSGGTNYGYTF.

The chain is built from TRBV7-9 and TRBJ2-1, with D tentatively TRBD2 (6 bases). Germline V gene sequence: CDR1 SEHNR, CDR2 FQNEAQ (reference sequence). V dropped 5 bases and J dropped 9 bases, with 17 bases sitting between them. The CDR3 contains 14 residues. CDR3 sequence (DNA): TGTGCCAGCAGCCAGAGGAGCGGGCTGGGTGAGCAGTTCTTC. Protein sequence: CASSQRSGLGEQFF.

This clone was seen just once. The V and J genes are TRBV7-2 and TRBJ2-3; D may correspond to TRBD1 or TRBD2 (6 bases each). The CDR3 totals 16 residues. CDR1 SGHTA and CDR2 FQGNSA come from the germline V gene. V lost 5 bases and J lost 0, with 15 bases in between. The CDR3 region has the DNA TGTGCCAGCAGCGTCATAGGGGGGCCTAGCACAGATACGCAGTATTTT. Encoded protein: CASSVIGGPSTDTQYF.

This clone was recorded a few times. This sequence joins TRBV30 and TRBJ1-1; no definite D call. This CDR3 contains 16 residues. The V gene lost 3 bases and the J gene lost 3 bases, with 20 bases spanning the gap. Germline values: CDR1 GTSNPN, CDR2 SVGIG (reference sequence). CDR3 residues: CAWSLIKVRRDTEAFF. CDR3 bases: TGTGCCTGGAGCCTTATTAAAGTGAGGCGTGACACTGAAGCTTTCTTT.

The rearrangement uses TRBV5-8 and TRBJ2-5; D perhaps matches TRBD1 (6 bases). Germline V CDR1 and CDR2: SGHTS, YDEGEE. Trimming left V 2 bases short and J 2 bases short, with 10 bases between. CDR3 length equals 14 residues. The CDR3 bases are TGTGCCAGCAGCTTCCCAGGGGAGCAAGAGACCCAGTACTTC. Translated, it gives CASSFPGEQETQYF. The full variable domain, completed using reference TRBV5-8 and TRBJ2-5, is EAGVTQSPTHLIKTRGQQATLRCSPISGHTSVYWYQQALGLGLQFLLWYDEGEERNRGNFPPRFSGRQFPNYSSELNVNALELEDSALYLCASSFPGEQETQYFGPGTRLLVL.

The CDR3 is CAISGLAGEGEQFF. The CDR3 nucleotides read TGTGCCATCTCGGGACTAGCGGGAGAGGGTGAGCAGTTCTTC. The rearrangement links TRBV10-3 to TRBJ2-1; TRBD2 matches 14 bases. The junction had 6 bases not matched to a gene; V was cut back by 8 bases and J by 9 bases. CDR1 is ENHRY and CDR2 is SYGVKD in the germline V gene. The CDR3 extends over 14 amino acids.

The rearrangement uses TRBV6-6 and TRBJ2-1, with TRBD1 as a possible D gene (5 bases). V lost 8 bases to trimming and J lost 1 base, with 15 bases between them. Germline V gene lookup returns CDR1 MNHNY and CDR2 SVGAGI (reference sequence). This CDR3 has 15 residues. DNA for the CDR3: TGTGCCAGCGGCCTGCAGGGTGGGTCCTACAATGAGCAGTTCTTC. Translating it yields CASGLQGGSYNEQFF.

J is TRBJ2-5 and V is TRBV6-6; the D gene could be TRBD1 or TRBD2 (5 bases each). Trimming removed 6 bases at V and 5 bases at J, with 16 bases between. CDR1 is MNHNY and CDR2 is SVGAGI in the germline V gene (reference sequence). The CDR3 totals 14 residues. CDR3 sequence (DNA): TGTGCCAGCAGGGGTGGGGGTACGAGTGAGACCCAGTACTTC. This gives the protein CASRGGGTSETQYF.

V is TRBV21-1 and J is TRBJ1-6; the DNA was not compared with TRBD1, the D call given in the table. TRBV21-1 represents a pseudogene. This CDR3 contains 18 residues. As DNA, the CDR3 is TGTGCCAGCAGCAAAGCCAGGATAACGGACAGAAATAATTCACCCCTCCACTTT. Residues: CASSKARITDRNNSPLHF.

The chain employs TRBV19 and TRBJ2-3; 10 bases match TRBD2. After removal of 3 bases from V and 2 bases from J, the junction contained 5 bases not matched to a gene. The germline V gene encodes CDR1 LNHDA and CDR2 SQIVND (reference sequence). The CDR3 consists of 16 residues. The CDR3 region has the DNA TGTGCCAGTAGTATGGGTCTAGCGGGAGCCACAGATACGCAGTATTTT. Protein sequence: CASSMGLAGATDTQYF.

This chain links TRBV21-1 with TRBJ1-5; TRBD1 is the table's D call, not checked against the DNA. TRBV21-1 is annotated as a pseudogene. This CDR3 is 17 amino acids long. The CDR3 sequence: CASSRLTVSDSNQPQHF. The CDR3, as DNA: TGTGCCAGCAGCAGATTGACAGTTTCTGATAGCAATCAGCCCCAGCATTTT.